This T cell receptor (beta chain) is drawn from a study of blood T cells in healthy people across ages. Overall study results and limits: Investigators viewed diversity estimates from one million T cells as underestimates, the study reported. CMV infection status of these donors was not known.

This CDR3 spans 15 amino acids. The V gene's germline CDR1 is SGHDT and CDR2 YYEEEE. V dropped 3 bases and J dropped 7 bases, with 17 bases sitting between them. In the case of this clonotype: No antigen is known for it.

PCR was performed a second time for about 7 to 12 cycles using a sample-barcoded 5' primer and a J-beta primer mix. TCRdb processed the 5' RACE reads anew with MiXCR; each CDR3 protein has one entry. The sample shows just over 1 million distinct CDR3 sequences, more than 40% of them seen only once. This clonotype originated in a woman aged 55-70 years in good health. J is TRBJ2-1 and V is TRBV5-6; either TRBD1 or TRBD2 may supply D (5 bases each). The sequenced sample consisted of blood. The CDR3 loop reads CASSSRSGRMNEQFF. In DNA, the CDR3 is TGTGCCAGCAGCTCCCGTTCGGGACGGATGAATGAGCAGTTCTTC.